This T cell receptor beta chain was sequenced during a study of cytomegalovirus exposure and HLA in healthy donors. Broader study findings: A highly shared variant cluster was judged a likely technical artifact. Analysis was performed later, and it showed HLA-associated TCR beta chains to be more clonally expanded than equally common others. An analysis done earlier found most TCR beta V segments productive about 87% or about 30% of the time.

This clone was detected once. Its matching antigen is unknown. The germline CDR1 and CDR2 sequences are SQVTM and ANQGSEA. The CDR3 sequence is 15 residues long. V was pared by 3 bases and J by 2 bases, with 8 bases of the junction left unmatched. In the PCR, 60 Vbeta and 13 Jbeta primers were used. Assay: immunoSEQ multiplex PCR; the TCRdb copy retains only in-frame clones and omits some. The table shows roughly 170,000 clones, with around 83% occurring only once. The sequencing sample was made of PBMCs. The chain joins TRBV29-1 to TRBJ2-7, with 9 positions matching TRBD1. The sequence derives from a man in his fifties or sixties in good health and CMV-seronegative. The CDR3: CSVERWTGAPYEQYF. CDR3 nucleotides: TGCAGCGTTGAGCGTTGGACAGGGGCCCCCTACGAGCAGTACTTC.